The sequence of this T cell receptor (beta chain) was determined in a study of blood T cell repertoires in COVID-19. Across the whole study: The United States, Italy and Spain provided the acute and convalescent COVID-19 samples. The cDNA or gDNA used as material had been derived from T cells, B-cell-depleted T cells, or PBMCs.

Original methodology: Quantification of nucleated cells was approximated via reference gene primer amplification. Profiling relied on immunoSEQ multiplex PCR, and the TCRdb table lists in-frame clones only, not all of them. From that table come the V and J calls and clone size; the DNA was used to work out D and trimming. The sample includes tens of thousands of clones, approximately 85% of them seen just once. From germline, CDR1 is SNHLY and CDR2 FYNNEI. This CDR3 comprises 15 residues. Turning to this clone: One end of the junction does not line up with germline, which may come from a read error.

The sample comprised peripheral blood. This chain joins TRBV2 and TRBJ2-5; possible D gene TRBD2, 5 bases. The receptor's source is a human donor in a cohort sampled during active COVID-19. This chain's CDR3 is CANSPNVGDLETQYF. The CDR3 region has the DNA TGTGCCAACAGTCCAAACGTCGGGGATTTGGAGACCCAGTACTTC. The full variable domain, completed using reference TRBV2 and TRBJ2-5, is EPEVTQTPSHQVTQMGQEVILRCVPISNHLYFYWYRQILGQKVEFLVSFYNNEISEKSEIFDDQFSVERPDGSNFTLKIRSTKLEDSAMYFCANSPNVGDLETQYFGPGTRLLVL.